The 3 T cell receptor beta chains presented below share a single source sample, sequenced in a study of blood T cell repertoires in COVID-19. This table comes from immunoSEQ multiplex PCR, and its TCRdb copy is limited to in-frame clones, with some not included. The sample includes about 160,000 clones, 92% of them seen just once. Sequencing was performed on peripheral blood. Receptor source: a man in his thirties or forties with COVID-19, enrolled during active disease.

The V gene is TRBV5-5, the J gene TRBJ1-6; 12 bases line up with TRBD1. J gave up 7 bases and V 0 bases, and 5 bases lay outside the gene matches. The CDR3 consists of 17 residues. Germline CDR1 reads SGHKS; CDR2 reads YYEKEE (reference sequence). The CDR3 DNA is TGTGCCAGCAGCTTGGGGGGACAGGGGGCTAGCAATTCACCCCTCCACTTT. It yields the protein CASSLGGQGASNSPLHF.

This sequence joins TRBV5-4 and TRBJ2-5, with D perhaps matching TRBD2 (6 bases). This CDR3 has 13 amino acids. V lost 4 bases to trimming and J lost 10 bases, with 17 bases between them. Germline CDR1 reads SGHNT; CDR2 reads YYREEE (reference sequence). CDR3: CASSGAEGVGQYF. For the CDR3, the DNA is TGTGCCAGCAGCGGGGCGGAGGGCGTGGGCCAGTACTTC.

The chain combines TRBV18 with TRBJ1-1; D is perhaps TRBD1 (6 bases). The ends were cut back, 0 bases at V and 1 base at J, with 6 bases in the middle. This CDR3 has 14 residues. Germline CDR1 reads KGHSH; CDR2 reads LQKENI. In DNA, the CDR3 is TGTGCCAGCTCACCACCAGGGGGGAACACTGAAGCTTTCTTT. This codes for CASSPPGGNTEAFF.